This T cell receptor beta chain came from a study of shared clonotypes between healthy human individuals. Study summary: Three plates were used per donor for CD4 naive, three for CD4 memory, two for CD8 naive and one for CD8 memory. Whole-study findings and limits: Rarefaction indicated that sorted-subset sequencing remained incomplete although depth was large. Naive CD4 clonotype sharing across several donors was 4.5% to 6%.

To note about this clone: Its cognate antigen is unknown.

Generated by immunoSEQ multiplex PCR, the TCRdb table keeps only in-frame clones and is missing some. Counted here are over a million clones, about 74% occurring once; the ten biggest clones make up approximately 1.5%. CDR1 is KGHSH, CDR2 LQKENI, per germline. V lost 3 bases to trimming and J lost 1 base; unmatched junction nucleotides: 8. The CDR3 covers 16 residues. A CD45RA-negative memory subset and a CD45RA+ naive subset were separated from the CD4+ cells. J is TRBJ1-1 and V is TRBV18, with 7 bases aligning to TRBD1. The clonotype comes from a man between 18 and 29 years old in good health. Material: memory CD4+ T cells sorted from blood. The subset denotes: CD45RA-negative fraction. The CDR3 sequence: CASSPRAGGTNTEAFF. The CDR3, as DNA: TGTGCCAGCTCACCGAGGGCAGGGGGGACGAACACTGAAGCTTTCTTT.